This T cell receptor (beta chain) was found in a study of T cells in Graves' hyperthyroidism and ophthalmopathy. Note on this clonotype: What it recognizes is unknown.

Study-level findings and limits: Most thyroid clonotypes that were expanded above 0.001 also turned up in blood. Ophthalmopathy, which appeared later, was predicted by the model a median roughly 6.6 months before onset.

Trimming removed 6 bases from V and 7 bases from J, with 18 bases in between. This CDR3 comprises 15 residues. The germline gives CDR1 MNHEY, CDR2 SMNVEV (reference sequence). RNA transcripts were the template for amplifying TCR beta CDR3 regions. Carried out on the TCR CDR3, a first-round RT-PCR used the HTBI primer set. Via MiXCR, TCRdb re-called the multiplex PCR reads, giving one row per CDR3 protein. The sample lists about 510,000 distinct CDR3 sequences, 12% to 15% occurring once. Sequenced material: blood. The gene calls are TRBV27 and TRBJ2-2; the D gene is possibly TRBD2 (6 bases). The TCR sequence derives from a middle-aged woman with Graves' hyperthyroidism. This CDR3 reads CASSGTTSGVGELFF. The DNA of the CDR3 is TGTGCCAGCAGCGGCACGACCTCGGGGGTCGGGGAGCTGTTTTTT.